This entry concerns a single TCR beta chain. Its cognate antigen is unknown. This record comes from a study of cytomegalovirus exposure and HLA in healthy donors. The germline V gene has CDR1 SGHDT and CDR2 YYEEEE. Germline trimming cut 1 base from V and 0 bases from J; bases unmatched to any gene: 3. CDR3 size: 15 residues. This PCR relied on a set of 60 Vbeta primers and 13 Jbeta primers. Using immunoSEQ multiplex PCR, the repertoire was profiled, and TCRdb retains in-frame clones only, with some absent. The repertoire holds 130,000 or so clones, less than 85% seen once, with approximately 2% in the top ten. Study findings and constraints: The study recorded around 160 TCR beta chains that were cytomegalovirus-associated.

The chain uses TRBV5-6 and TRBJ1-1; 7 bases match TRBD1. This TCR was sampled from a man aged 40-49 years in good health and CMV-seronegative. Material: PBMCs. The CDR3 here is CASSLQDRLNTEAFF. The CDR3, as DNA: TGTGCCAGCAGCTTGCAGGACAGGCTGAACACTGAAGCTTTCTTT.